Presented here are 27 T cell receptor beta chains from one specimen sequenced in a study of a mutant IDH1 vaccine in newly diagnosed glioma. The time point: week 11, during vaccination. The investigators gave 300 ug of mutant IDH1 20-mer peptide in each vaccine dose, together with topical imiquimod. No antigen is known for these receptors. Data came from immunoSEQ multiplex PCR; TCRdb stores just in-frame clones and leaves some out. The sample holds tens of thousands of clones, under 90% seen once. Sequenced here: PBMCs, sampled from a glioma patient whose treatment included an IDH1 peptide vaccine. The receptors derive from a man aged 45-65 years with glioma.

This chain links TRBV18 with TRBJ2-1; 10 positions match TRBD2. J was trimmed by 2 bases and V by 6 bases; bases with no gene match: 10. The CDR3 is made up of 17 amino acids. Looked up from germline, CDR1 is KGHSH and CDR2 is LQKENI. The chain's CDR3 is CASSPPRTSGTYNEQFF. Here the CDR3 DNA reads TGTGCCAGCTCTCCTCCCCGGACTAGCGGCACCTACAATGAGCAGTTCTTC. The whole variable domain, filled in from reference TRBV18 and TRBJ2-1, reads NAGVMQNPRHLVRRRGQEARLRCSPMKGHSHVYWYRQLPEEGLKFMVYLQKENIIDESGMPKERFSAEFPKEGPSILRIQQVVRGDSAAYFCASSPPRTSGTYNEQFFGPGTRLTVL.

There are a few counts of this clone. The CDR3 reads CASSQGGTGFEAFF. CDR3 nucleotide sequence: TGCGCCAGCAGCCAAGGTGGGACAGGGTTTGAAGCTTTCTTT. The genes are TRBV4-1 and TRBJ1-1; TRBD1 matches 9 bases. The germline CDR1 and CDR2 sequences are MGHRA and YSYEKL. J gave up 7 bases and V 1 base, and 4 bases lay outside the gene matches. The CDR3 has 14 amino acids.

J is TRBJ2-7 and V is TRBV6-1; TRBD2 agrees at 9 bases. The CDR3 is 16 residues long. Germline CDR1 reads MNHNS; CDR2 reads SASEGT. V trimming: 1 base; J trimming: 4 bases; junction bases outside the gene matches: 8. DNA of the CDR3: TGTGCCAGCAGTGAAGTCGGACAGCGGGGGGATTACGAGCAGTACTTC. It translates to CASSEVGQRGDYEQYF.

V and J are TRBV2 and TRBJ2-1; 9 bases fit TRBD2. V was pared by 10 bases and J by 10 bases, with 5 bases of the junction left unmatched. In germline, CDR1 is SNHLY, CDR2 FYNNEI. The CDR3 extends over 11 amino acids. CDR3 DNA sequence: TGTGCCATCCGCGGGAGGGAGGAGCAGTTCTTC. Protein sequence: CAIRGREEQFF.

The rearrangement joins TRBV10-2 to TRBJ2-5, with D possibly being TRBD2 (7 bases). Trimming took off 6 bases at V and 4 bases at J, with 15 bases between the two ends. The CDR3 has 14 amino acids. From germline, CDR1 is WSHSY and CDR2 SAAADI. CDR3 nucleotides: TGCGCCAGCAGCCTACAGGGAGGGGTAGAGACCCAGTACTTC. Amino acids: CASSLQGGVETQYF.

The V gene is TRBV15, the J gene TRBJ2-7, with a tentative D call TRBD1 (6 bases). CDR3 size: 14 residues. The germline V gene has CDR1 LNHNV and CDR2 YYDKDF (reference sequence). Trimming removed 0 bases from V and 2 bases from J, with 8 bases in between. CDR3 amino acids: CATSREQGPYEQYF. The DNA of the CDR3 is TGTGCCACCAGCAGAGAACAGGGCCCCTACGAGCAGTACTTC.

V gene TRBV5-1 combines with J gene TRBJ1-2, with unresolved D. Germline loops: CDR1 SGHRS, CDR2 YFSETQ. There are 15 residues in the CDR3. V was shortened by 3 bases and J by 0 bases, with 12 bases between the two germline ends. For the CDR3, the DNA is TGCGCCAGCAGCTCCTACGGGGTAGCTAACTATGGCTACACCTTC. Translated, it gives CASSSYGVANYGYTF.

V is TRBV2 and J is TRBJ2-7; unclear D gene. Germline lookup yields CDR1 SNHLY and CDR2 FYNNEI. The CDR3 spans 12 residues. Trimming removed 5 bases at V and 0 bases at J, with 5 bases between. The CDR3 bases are TGTGCCAGCAGTTACCTCTCCTACGAGCAGTACTTC. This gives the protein CASSYLSYEQYF.

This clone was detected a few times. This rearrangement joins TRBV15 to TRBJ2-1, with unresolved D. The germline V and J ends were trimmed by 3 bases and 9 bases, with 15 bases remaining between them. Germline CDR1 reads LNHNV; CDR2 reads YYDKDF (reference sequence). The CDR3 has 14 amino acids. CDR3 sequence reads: CATSRELVVGEQFF. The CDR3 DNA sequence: TGTGCCACCAGCAGGGAGTTAGTGGTCGGTGAGCAGTTCTTC.

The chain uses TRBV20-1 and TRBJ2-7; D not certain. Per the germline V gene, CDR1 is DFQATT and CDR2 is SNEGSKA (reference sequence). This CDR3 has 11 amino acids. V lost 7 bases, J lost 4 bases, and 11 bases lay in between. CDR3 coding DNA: TGCAGTGTGAGATATGATTACGAGCAGTACTTC. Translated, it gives CSVRYDYEQYF.

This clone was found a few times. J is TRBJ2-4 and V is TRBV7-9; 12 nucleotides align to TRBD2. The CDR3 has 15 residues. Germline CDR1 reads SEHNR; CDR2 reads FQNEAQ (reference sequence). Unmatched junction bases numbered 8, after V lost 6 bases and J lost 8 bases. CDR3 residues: CASRPLAGGQHIQYF. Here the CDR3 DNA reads TGTGCCAGCAGACCCCTAGCGGGAGGGCAGCACATTCAGTACTTC.

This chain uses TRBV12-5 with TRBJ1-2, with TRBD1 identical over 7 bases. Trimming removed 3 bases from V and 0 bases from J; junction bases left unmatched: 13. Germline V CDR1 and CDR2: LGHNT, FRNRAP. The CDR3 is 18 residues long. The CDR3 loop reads CASGLPPYRGRANYGYTF. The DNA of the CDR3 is TGTGCTAGTGGTTTACCCCCGTACAGGGGAAGAGCTAACTATGGCTACACCTTC.

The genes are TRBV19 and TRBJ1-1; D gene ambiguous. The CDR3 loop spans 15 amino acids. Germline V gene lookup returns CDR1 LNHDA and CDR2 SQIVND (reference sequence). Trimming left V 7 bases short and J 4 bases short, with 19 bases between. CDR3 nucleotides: TGTGCCAGTATAAATGAGGGAAGTCGGGCCACTGAAGCTTTCTTT. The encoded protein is CASINEGSRATEAFF.

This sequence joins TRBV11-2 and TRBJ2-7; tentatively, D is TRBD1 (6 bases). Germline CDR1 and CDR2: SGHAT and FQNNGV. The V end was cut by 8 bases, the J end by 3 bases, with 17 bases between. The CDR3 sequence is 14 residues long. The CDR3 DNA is TGTGCCAGCGACCCATACAGGGATCTCTACGAGCAGTACTTC. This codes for CASDPYRDLYEQYF.

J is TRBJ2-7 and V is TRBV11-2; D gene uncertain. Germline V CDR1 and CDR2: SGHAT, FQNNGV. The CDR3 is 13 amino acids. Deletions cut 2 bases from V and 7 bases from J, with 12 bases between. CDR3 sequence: CASSLLRQGEQYF. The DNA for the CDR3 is TGTGCCAGCAGCTTACTCAGACAAGGGGAGCAGTACTTC.

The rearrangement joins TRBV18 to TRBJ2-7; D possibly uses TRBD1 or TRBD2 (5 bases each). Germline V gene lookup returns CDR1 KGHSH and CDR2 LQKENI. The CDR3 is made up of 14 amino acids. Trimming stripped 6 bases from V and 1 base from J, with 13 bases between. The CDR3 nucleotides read TGTGCCAGCTCCCCCCTGGGGGATTCCTACGAGCAGTACTTC. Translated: CASSPLGDSYEQYF.

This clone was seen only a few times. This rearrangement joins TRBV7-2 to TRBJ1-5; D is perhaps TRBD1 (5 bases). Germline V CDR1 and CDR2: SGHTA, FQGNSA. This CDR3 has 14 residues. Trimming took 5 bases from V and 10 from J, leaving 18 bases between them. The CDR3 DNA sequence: TGTGCCAGCAGCCGACAGCAATCGGGGCAACCCCAGCATTTT. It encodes CASSRQQSGQPQHF.

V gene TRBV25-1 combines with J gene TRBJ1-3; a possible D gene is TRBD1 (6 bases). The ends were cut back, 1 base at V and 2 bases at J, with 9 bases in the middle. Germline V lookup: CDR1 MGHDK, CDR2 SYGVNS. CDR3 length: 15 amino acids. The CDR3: CASSEFGTTGNTIYF. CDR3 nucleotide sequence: TGTGCCAGCAGTGAATTCGGGACAACTGGAAACACCATATATTTT.

The CDR3 DNA is TGTGCCAGCAGTTACTATGCAGGGGGTATCGCTGAAGCTTTCTTT. Residues: CASSYYAGGIAEAFF. The chain is built from TRBV6-6 and TRBJ1-1; TRBD1 agrees at 7 bases. Trimming took 1 base from V and 6 from J; bases not matched to a gene: 8. CDR1 and CDR2 (germline): MNHNY, SVGAGI (reference sequence). The CDR3 length is 15 residues.

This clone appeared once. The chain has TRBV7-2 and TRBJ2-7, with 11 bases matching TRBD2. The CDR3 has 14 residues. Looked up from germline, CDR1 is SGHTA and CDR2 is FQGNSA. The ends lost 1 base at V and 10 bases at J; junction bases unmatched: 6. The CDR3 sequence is CASSLGRTSGLQYF. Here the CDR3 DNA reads TGTGCCAGCAGCTTAGGGCGGACTAGCGGGCTACAGTACTTC.

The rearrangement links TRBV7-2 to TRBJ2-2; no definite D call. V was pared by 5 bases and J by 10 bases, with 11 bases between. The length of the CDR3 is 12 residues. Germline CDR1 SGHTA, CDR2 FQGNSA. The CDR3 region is CASSPFRSELFF. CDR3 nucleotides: TGTGCCAGCAGCCCCTTTCGCTCGGAGCTGTTTTTT. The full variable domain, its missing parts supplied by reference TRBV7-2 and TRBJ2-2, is GAGVSQSPSNKVTEKGKDVELRCDPISGHTALYWYRQSLGQGLEFLIYFQGNSAPDKSGLPSDRFSAERTGGSVSTLTIQRTQQEDSAVYLCASSPFRSELFFGEGSRLTVL.

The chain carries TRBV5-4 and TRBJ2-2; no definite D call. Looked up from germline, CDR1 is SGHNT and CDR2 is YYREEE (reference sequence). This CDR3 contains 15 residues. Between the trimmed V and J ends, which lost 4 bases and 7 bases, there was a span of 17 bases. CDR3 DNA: TGTGCCAGCAGCCGTGACACCGCCAGTAACGGGGAGCTGTTTTTT. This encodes CASSRDTASNGELFF. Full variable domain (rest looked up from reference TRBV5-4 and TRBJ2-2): ETGVTQSPTHLIKTRGQQVTLRCSSQSGHNTVSWYQQALGQGPQFIFQYYREEENGRGNFPPRFSGLQFPNYSSELNVNALELDDSALYLCASSRDTASNGELFFGEGSRLTVL.

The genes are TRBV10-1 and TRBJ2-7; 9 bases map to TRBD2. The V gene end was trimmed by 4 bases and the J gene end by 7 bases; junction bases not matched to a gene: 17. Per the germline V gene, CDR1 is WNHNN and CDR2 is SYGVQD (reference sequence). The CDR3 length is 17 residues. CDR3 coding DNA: TGCGCCAGCAGTGCCAGCCCACCAGCGGGGGGCCCTCTGGAGCAGTACTTC. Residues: CASSASPPAGGPLEQYF.

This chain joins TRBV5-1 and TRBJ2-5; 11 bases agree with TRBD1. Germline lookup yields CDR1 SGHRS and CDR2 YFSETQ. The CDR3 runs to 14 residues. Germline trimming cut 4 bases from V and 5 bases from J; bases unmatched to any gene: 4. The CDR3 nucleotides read TGCGCCAGCAGCGACGGGACAGGGGGGGAGACCCAGTACTTC. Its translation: CASSDGTGGETQYF.

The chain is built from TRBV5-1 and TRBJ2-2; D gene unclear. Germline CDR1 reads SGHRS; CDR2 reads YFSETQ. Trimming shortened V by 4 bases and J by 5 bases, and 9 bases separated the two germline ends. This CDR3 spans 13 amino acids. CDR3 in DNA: TGCGCCAGCAGCATAAGCGTAACCGGGGAGCTGTTTTTT. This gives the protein CASSISVTGELFF.

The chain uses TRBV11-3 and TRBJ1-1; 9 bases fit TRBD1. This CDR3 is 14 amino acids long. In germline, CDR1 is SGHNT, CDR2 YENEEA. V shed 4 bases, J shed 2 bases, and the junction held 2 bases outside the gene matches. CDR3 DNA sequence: TGTGCCAGCAGCTCGACAGGGGGAAACACTGAAGCTTTCTTT. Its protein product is CASSSTGGNTEAFF.

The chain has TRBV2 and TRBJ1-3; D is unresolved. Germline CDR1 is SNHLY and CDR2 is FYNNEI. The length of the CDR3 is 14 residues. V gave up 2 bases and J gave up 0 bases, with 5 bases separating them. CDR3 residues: CASSESRSGNTIYF. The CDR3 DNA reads TGTGCCAGCAGTGAATCACGCTCTGGAAACACCATATATTTT.